A single sample gave rise to the 26 T cell receptor beta chains below, sequenced in a study of Ad26.COV2.S vaccination and SARS-CoV-2 variants. The data were produced by immunoSEQ multiplex PCR, yet TCRdb's version contains in-frame clones alone and is incomplete. The sample carries over 400,000 clones, about 88% recorded once. Sample treatment: over 15 received Ad26.COV2.S at low or high dose, single or two shots; a few received placebo; per-sample allocation not given. Sample collection was performed on day 63 after the first vaccine or placebo injection. Sequencing used peripheral blood, obtained in a trial of Ad26.COV2.S vaccine versus placebo. Receptors originate from a person aged 18 to 65 who received the Ad26.COV2.S COVID-19 vaccine or a placebo.

The V gene is TRBV4-1, the J gene TRBJ2-3; tentative D call: TRBD2 (6 bases). Germline V gene data show CDR1 as MGHRA and CDR2 as YSYEKL. Trimming took 5 bases from V and 3 from J, leaving 12 bases between them. The CDR3 loop spans 14 amino acids. The CDR3 protein is CASSWGVGTDTQYF. The CDR3 bases are TGCGCCAGCAGCTGGGGGGTGGGTACAGATACGCAGTATTTT.

This chain joins TRBV11-2 and TRBJ1-3; D unresolved. Trimming took 0 bases from V and 0 from J, leaving 12 bases between them. The CDR3 loop spans 17 amino acids. The germline gives CDR1 SGHAT, CDR2 FQNNGV. CDR3 residues: CASSLDLARVSGNTIYF. The CDR3 bases are TGTGCCAGCAGCTTAGATTTAGCCCGGGTCTCTGGAAACACCATATATTTT.

This chain uses TRBV10-2 with TRBJ1-2, with D perhaps TRBD1 (5 bases). V lost 3 bases and J lost 6, with 14 bases in between. CDR1 is WSHSY, CDR2 SAAADI, per germline. The CDR3 runs 14 residues. The DNA of the CDR3 is TGCGCCAGCAGTGATTCGGCAGGGCTTCATGGCTACACCTTC. Its translation is CASSDSAGLHGYTF.

The rearrangement links TRBV7-3 to TRBJ1-1, with 8 bases aligning to TRBD1. The CDR3 contains 14 residues. Germline V gene data show CDR1 as SGHTA and CDR2 as FQGTGA. Trimming took 4 bases from V and 2 from J; bases not matched to a gene: 3. The CDR3 reads CASSSDRDNTEAFF. The CDR3 nucleotides read TGTGCCAGCAGCTCGGACAGGGATAACACTGAAGCTTTCTTT.

This CDR3 reads CASINVGGVNTEAFF. CDR3 nucleotides: TGTGCCAGTATAAATGTCGGGGGGGTGAACACTGAAGCTTTCTTT. The chain employs TRBV19 and TRBJ1-1, with D perhaps TRBD1 (5 bases). V gave up 7 bases and J gave up 0 bases, with 15 bases separating them. CDR3 length: 15 residues. CDR1 is LNHDA, CDR2 SQIVND, per germline (reference sequence).

The chain employs TRBV30 and TRBJ1-2; 7 bases line up with TRBD1. The trim removed 3 bases at V and 4 bases at J, leaving 8 bases unmatched. The CDR3 totals 14 residues. CDR1 and CDR2 (germline): GTSNPN, SVGIG (reference sequence). The CDR3 protein is CAWRPGDSFYGYTF. CDR3 coding DNA: TGTGCCTGGAGACCCGGGGACAGCTTCTATGGCTACACCTTC.

This clone turned up a few times. V gene TRBV18 combines with J gene TRBJ1-6; D is perhaps TRBD1 (6 bases). V lost 2 bases, J lost 8 bases, and 16 bases lay in between. CDR3 size: 16 residues. Per the germline V gene, CDR1 is KGHSH and CDR2 is LQKENI. The CDR3 loop reads CASSPARGVRDSPLHF. CDR3 sequence (DNA): TGTGCCAGCTCACCAGCTAGGGGGGTACGGGATTCACCCCTCCACTTT.

This clone was counted between two and nine times. This sequence joins TRBV27 and TRBJ1-2; TRBD1 is a possible D gene (5 bases). The CDR3 totals 14 residues. The V end was cut by 4 bases, the J end by 4 bases, with 13 bases between. The germline V gene has CDR1 MNHEY and CDR2 SMNVEV (reference sequence). The CDR3 spells CASSSLDTSYGYTF. For the CDR3, the DNA is TGTGCCAGCAGTTCCCTGGACACAAGCTATGGCTACACCTTC.

This chain joins TRBV2 and TRBJ2-7; TRBD2 agrees at 12 bases. The germline gives CDR1 SNHLY, CDR2 FYNNEI. With V trimmed by 6 bases and J by 3 bases, 3 bases remained unmatched. The CDR3 contains 14 residues. Written as DNA, the CDR3 is TGTGCCAGCAGGCTAGCGGGGGGGAGCTACGAGCAGTACTTC. Translated, it gives CASRLAGGSYEQYF.

This chain connects TRBV6-5 to TRBJ1-2, with a possible D match to TRBD1 (6 bases). Per germline, CDR1 MNHEY and CDR2 SVGAGI. The CDR3 is 15 amino acids. V was shortened by 5 bases and J by 2 bases, with 15 bases between the two germline ends. CDR3: CASSPLTGENYGYTF. The DNA of the CDR3 is TGTGCCAGCAGTCCGCTGACAGGAGAAAACTATGGCTACACCTTC.

V usage is TRBV7-9 and J usage is TRBJ2-3; no definite D call. The CDR3 length is 13 residues. The germline gives CDR1 SEHNR, CDR2 FQNEAQ (reference sequence). V was shortened by 4 bases and J by 4 bases, with 9 bases between the two germline ends. The DNA for the CDR3 is TGTGCCAGCAGCTATGGATGGGCAGATACGCAGTATTTT. Translation gives CASSYGWADTQYF.

As DNA, the CDR3 is TGCGCCAGCAGCTACGGACAGGGGTCCGGGACAGATACGCAGTATTTT. Translating it yields CASSYGQGSGTDTQYF. V gene TRBV5-1 combines with J gene TRBJ2-3; TRBD1 aligns across 9 bases. V lost 3 bases to trimming and J lost 3 bases; unmatched junction nucleotides: 8. There are 16 residues in the CDR3. Germline V gives CDR1 SGHRS, CDR2 YFSETQ.

The chain uses TRBV7-2 and TRBJ1-3; maybe TRBD1 (6 bases). Germline-derived CDR1 and CDR2 are SGHTA and FQGNSA. This CDR3 is built from 13 residues. Between the trimmed V and J ends, which lost 3 bases and 7 bases, there was a span of 10 bases. CDR3 nucleotides: TGTGCCAGCAGCTTTCAGGGGTGGAACACCATATATTTT. This sequence encodes CASSFQGWNTIYF.

The chain combines TRBV7-9 with TRBJ1-1; D is undetermined. CDR1 and CDR2 from the germline V gene are SEHNR and FQNEAQ (reference sequence). This CDR3 spans 14 amino acids. Trimming removed 6 bases at V and 4 bases at J, with 15 bases between. In DNA, the CDR3 is TGTGCCAGCAGTATTGGAGAATGGGTCACTGAAGCTTTCTTT. It translates to CASSIGEWVTEAFF.

The chain links TRBV7-2 to TRBJ2-2; 8 nucleotides align to TRBD2. Trimming took 5 bases from V and 6 from J; bases not matched to a gene: 8. This CDR3 has 15 amino acids. Germline V gene data show CDR1 as SGHTA and CDR2 as FQGNSA. CDR3 region: CASSPVAGLAGELFF. Written as DNA, the CDR3 is TGTGCCAGCAGCCCGGTAGCGGGACTGGCCGGGGAGCTGTTTTTT.

The rearrangement joins TRBV24-1 to TRBJ1-1; 7 bases fit TRBD1. Germline values: CDR1 KGHDR, CDR2 SFDVKD. This CDR3 spans 15 amino acids. V lost 4 bases and J lost 1; bases outside the gene matches: 5. Written as DNA, the CDR3 is TGTGCCACCAGTGAGTCCGGGACAGAGAACACTGAAGCTTTCTTT. Amino acid sequence: CATSESGTENTEAFF.

This sequence joins TRBV23-1 and TRBJ2-7, with 7 bases fitting TRBD1. TRBV23-1 is placed among ORFs of uncertain function. CDR3 length: 13 amino acids. The V gene end was trimmed by 9 bases and the J gene end by 2 bases; junction bases not matched to a gene: 7. CDR3 loop: CARTTGVPYEQYV. CDR3 in DNA: TGCGCCAGAACAACAGGGGTCCCCTACGAGCAGTACGTC.

This chain's CDR3 is CASGKGQSLREQYF. The CDR3 DNA is TGCGCCAGCGGGAAAGGACAGAGCTTACGCGAGCAGTACTTC. The chain is built from TRBV5-1 and TRBJ2-7; D possibly corresponds to TRBD1 (6 bases). Germline-derived CDR1 and CDR2 are SGHRS and YFSETQ. V was trimmed by 7 bases and J by 6 bases, leaving 20 bases between them. The CDR3 consists of 14 residues.

This clone appeared a single time. The J gene is TRBJ1-5, the V gene TRBV7-9; TRBD1 agrees at 8 bases. The CDR3 consists of 14 residues. V shed 1 base, J shed 7 bases, and the junction held 3 bases outside the gene matches. Germline V gene data show CDR1 as SEHNR and CDR2 as FQNEAQ (reference sequence). This CDR3 is CASSLEDRVQPQHF. In DNA, the CDR3 is TGTGCCAGCAGCTTAGAGGACAGGGTGCAGCCCCAGCATTTT.

The rearrangement links TRBV6-5 to TRBJ1-3; the D gene is possibly TRBD1 (6 bases). This CDR3 has 14 residues. Trimming left V 2 bases short and J 3 bases short, with 8 bases between. The germline V gene encodes CDR1 MNHEY and CDR2 SVGAGI. This CDR3 reads CASSYKGGGNTIYF. The CDR3 region has the DNA TGTGCCAGCAGTTACAAAGGGGGTGGAAACACCATATATTTT.

The genes are TRBV5-8 and TRBJ2-3; 13 bases align to TRBD2. CDR1 SGHTS and CDR2 YDEGEE come from the germline V gene. After removal of 6 bases from V and 2 bases from J, the junction contained 15 bases not matched to a gene. This CDR3 has 19 amino acids. The CDR3 loop is CASTSPGTSGDPATDTQYF. In nucleotides, the CDR3 is TGTGCCAGCACTTCCCCCGGGACTAGCGGGGACCCCGCCACAGATACGCAGTATTTT.

This chain joins TRBV24-1 and TRBJ2-3; D possibly corresponds to TRBD1 (5 bases). The CDR3 is made up of 15 amino acids. The germline V and J ends were trimmed by 7 bases and 0 bases, with 13 bases remaining between them. In germline, CDR1 is KGHDR, CDR2 SFDVKD. CDR3 nucleotides: TGTGCCACCAGGCCCCGGACAACTAGCACAGATACGCAGTATTTT. Protein sequence: CATRPRTTSTDTQYF.

The J gene is TRBJ1-2, the V gene TRBV29-1; 7 nucleotides line up with TRBD1. CDR1 is SQVTM and CDR2 is ANQGSEA in the germline V gene. This CDR3 has 12 residues. The V gene end was trimmed by 7 bases and the J gene end by 8 bases; junction bases not matched to a gene: 10. CDR3 sequence reads: CSGGDSPGGYTF. In DNA, the CDR3 is TGCAGCGGAGGGGACAGCCCTGGGGGCTACACCTTC.

The chain joins TRBV5-1 to TRBJ1-1; 7 bases are shared with TRBD1. Germline-derived CDR1 and CDR2 are SGHRS and YFSETQ. Germline trimming cut 2 bases from V and 5 bases from J; bases unmatched to any gene: 15. The CDR3 spans 17 residues. CDR3 region: CASSLVGTAELGTEAFF. The DNA of the CDR3 is TGCGCCAGCAGCTTAGTAGGGACAGCCGAACTGGGAACTGAAGCTTTCTTT.

This clone was seen a single time. The rearrangement joins TRBV7-2 to TRBJ2-3; weak D call: TRBD1 (5 bases). The CDR3 loop spans 17 amino acids. Trimming cost V 3 bases and J 2 bases, with 18 bases left between them. Looked up from germline, CDR1 is SGHTA and CDR2 is FQGNSA. The CDR3 is CASSFISTVGATDTQYF. The DNA for the CDR3 is TGTGCCAGCAGCTTCATCTCCACAGTTGGGGCCACAGATACGCAGTATTTT.

The chain links TRBV7-8 to TRBJ1-1; D is unclear. Germline V lookup: CDR1 SGHVS, CDR2 FQNEAQ. CDR3 size: 15 residues. The V and J ends lost 4 bases and 3 bases respectively, with 15 bases between them. The CDR3 protein is CASSYSAALYTEAFF. The CDR3 DNA is TGTGCCAGCAGCTACTCCGCGGCTTTATACACTGAAGCTTTCTTT.